This TCR beta chain originates from a study of shared T cell receptors in the human thymus. Germline-derived CDR1 and CDR2 are SGHRS and YFSETQ. The CDR3 is 15 amino acids. The germline V and J ends were trimmed by 1 base and 6 bases, with 15 bases remaining between them. Data came from immunoSEQ multiplex PCR; TCRdb stores just in-frame clones and leaves some out. The table lists 700,000 to 750,000 clones, roughly 85% of them singletons. These data also formed part of another study, on human thymus T cells. From that paper: Samples came from healthy Finnish infants during open corrective cardiac surgery. Resections obtained during corrective heart surgery supplied the thymus tissue. Thymic and blood repertoires appeared to carry a bias in their V and J gene usage. Related research reported highly overlapping thymic repertoires among unrelated individuals.

This clonotype was obtained from a girl less than two years old with a congenital heart defect. The sample was thymocytes. The rearrangement joins TRBV5-1 to TRBJ2-3, with a tentative D call TRBD2 (7 bases). The chain's CDR3 is CASSLLGGGLDTQYF. The CDR3 DNA reads as TGCGCCAGCAGCTTGCTTGGGGGGGGGCTTGATACGCAGTATTTT.